The entry that follows covers one TCR beta chain sequence. This clone's antigen is unknown. Qualities for individual bases were not recorded, and no much larger clone is one base off. In total, roughly 670 healthy bone marrow donors made up the cohort. At the time of sampling, all cohort members were nominally healthy, though unrecorded immune exposures were likely present. The donor was CMV seronegative and belonged to the group of 320 or so seronegative cohort members. Each donor provided a peripheral blood sample, and peripheral blood mononuclear cells were used for TCR beta sequencing. Genomic DNA extraction from the blood cell samples was performed with the Qiagen DNeasy Blood Extraction Kit. The sample originates from a study of cytomegalovirus exposure and HLA in healthy donors (dated by TCRdb to the late 2010s). Broadly, across the study: An earlier analysis of more than 550 of the donors reported 276 Gb of sequence data and 90 million to 120 million unique TCR beta sequences obtained from roughly 170 million T cells. Roughly 300 gigabases of sequencing data and roughly 90 million unique TCR sequences were included in an early release covering 500 to 750 HLA-typed donors. Among the roughly 400 genotyped donors, 81% belonged to the genetic ancestry cluster associated with self-reported Caucasian donors. The study aimed to test whether cataloging public T cell receptors could reveal signatures of past pathogen exposure. The study profiled the T cell repertoires of hundreds of subjects by immunosequencing and related them to cytomegalovirus serostatus. A separate validation cohort of roughly 120 different subjects was used in addition to the roughly 720-subject first cohort. High-throughput TCR immunosequencing, statistical association of individual TCRs with disease status, and machine learning were combined to predict cytomegalovirus infection status. A later analysis re-examined previously published TCR beta repertoires from roughly 650 donors and added high-resolution HLA genotyping to investigate patterns of TCR occurrence. In the later analysis, no new phenotypic data were used to find candidate immune exposures; instead, reliance was placed on TCR beta sequences and their occurrence across donors. An earlier analysis of 587 of the donors applied high-throughput TCR beta sequencing to assess whether each TCR beta V gene segment acted as functional or pseudogenic. Donor age, sex, ethnicity and CMV serostatus were collected together with the repertoire data. In a later genetic analysis, genome-wide SNP genotypes for about three fifths of the 666 donors were used, and that subset was treated as a discovery cohort. Every repertoire in the discovery cohort had been generated on one and the same sequencing platform. Both class I and class II loci were covered by HLA typing, at four-digit resolution. The number of typed donors differed by locus: roughly 629-640 for A, B, C, DRB1 and DQB1; 522 for DQA1; around 610 for DPA1; and about 450 for DPB1. About 5 DR-DQ haplotypes were handled as single units for association and clustering, since linkage in the cohort was strong. On average, roughly 250,000 unique TCR beta nucleotide sequences were sequenced per donor among about 400 genotyped donors of the cohort, with roughly 19% of those sequences being non-productive. On the study overall, not on this receptor specifically: In a later analysis, HLA-associated TCR beta chains were found to be more clonally expanded and to have lower generation probabilities than equally common non-associated chains. Some IMGT-functional V segments, including TRBV6-2 and TRBV6-3, could not be distinguished by the 87-base-pair reads and were therefore excluded. The study gave a list of roughly 150 TCR beta chains associated with cytomegalovirus. A cluster of highly shared sequence variants was judged likely to represent a technical artifact of the sequencing pipeline. It was suggested by the authors that the approach could potentially be generalized to other disease states and immunological phenotypes. Most CMV-associated TCR beta chains appeared to be HLA-restricted in a later analysis, and the HLA associations seemed to be driven largely by CMV exposure. Sequencing depth was assumed to be roughly uniform across donors in the presence/absence analyses, though that assumption may not hold. In a later analysis, 16,951 TCR beta sequences were associated with specific HLA alleles at a false discovery rate of 0.05. Because some donors lacked HLA typing at each locus, the association tests relied only on the typed subset. According to a later genetic analysis, donors in an Asian-associated ancestry cluster had fewer N-insertions in productive TCRs than the approximately 650-donor mean. According to a later analysis, parvovirus B19, influenza, CMV and Epstein-Barr virus appeared linked to several top co-occurrence clusters. A further reported finding was that TCR beta sequences accurately predicted the HLA-A and HLA-B alleles for most subjects in the first cohort. CMV serostatus was the only immune exposure information available for the cohort. The classifier was reported to diagnose cytomegalovirus status with high specificity and sensitivity in both the original cohort and the validation cohort. In a later analysis, the rate of TCR association differed among HLA loci, with DRB1 alleles having the most associated TCRs and HLA-C alleles having the fewest. In this cohort, only TCR beta chains were sequenced, and detectable features were limited by the absence of alpha or paired-chain data. Most TCR sequences were seen in very few donors, while some public TCRs were found in many individuals. An association between a missense DCLRE1C variant and V-gene and J-gene trimming of TCR beta chains was found in a later genetic analysis and replicated in an independent cohort. When HLA alleles, especially DR and DQ, strongly co-occurred, attributing TCR associations to individual alleles was difficult. In an earlier analysis of some 640 of the donors, most TCR beta V segments were observed in productive rearrangements about 87% or about 30% of the time, broadly matching IMGT annotations. In vitro tests confirmed that three of the cytomegalovirus-associated TCR beta chains recognize cytomegalovirus antigens. Linkage disequilibrium might explain the correlated functional status among segregating V segments, but an unknown experimental factor could not be excluded. The earlier analysis of a few hundred of the donors excluded approximately 15 rarely observed V segments, including chromosome 9 orphons, because counts were too low.

The library relied on the immunoSEQ multiplex PCR assay. For the multiplex PCR, a mixture combining 60 forward primers for TCR Vbeta segments and 13 reverse primers for TCR Jbeta segments was used. A multiplex PCR assay on genomic DNA amplified the CDR3 region of rearranged TCR beta genes. The amplified TCR beta libraries were sequenced on the Illumina HiSeq System as 87-base-pair reads. Per the source publication's procedure: A later analysis tallied around 87 million unique TCR beta chains across the 666 repertoires, and about 10 million of those chains were shared by two or more donors. Raw reads were error-corrected and collapsed into unique sequences with a nearest-neighbor algorithm that merged closely related sequences to remove PCR and sequencing errors. Alignment of CDR3 sequences to IMGT reference sequences was used to assign V, D and J gene segments. Each retained sequence needed at least a six-nucleotide match to both a V gene segment and a J gene segment. A rearrangement was called productive if the CDR3 had no stop codons and remained in frame with V and J, and every other rearrangement was called non-productive. Following IMGT convention, CDR3 was defined as the stretch from the second conserved V-encoded cysteine up to the conserved J-encoded phenylalanine. In an earlier analysis of some 550 of the donors, sequences lacking an unambiguous match to a single V gene segment were excluded. An earlier analysis of several hundred of the donors called V segments functional above 56.7% productive rearrangements and segregating when the between-donor standard deviation exceeded 5%. A statistical classification framework was developed to diagnose cytomegalovirus status using the catalog of TCR beta chain sequences. A later analysis assigned V and J genes by comparing TCR nucleotide sequences with IMGT/GENE-DB human TR gene sequences. In a later analysis, CDR3 sequences and most-parsimonious VDJ recombination scenarios were assigned using the TCRdist pipeline. In a later analysis, each TCR beta chain was defined by its CDR3 amino acid sequence together with its V-gene family, and reads without a unique V-gene family were excluded. A later analysis removed several hundred highly shared, low-generation-probability nucleotide sequences to deal with suspected cross-contamination and a sequencing artifact. A later analysis calculated a clonal expansion index for each public chain from normalized within-repertoire ranks of inferred template counts. A later analysis computed generation probabilities with a VDJ recombination model fitted to out-of-frame rearrangements, and checked the results against IGoR. A later analysis scored TCR-TCR, TCR-HLA and TCR-CMV co-occurrence with hypergeometric tests, applying a repertoire-size bias correction to TCR pairs. A later analysis estimated false discovery rates by permuting HLA or CMV assignments 20 times. In a later analysis, co-occurring TCRs were grouped using DBSCAN, with TCRdist sequence similarity added in when clustering inside HLA-allele-positive subsets. Co-occurrence clustering excluded repertoires with fewer than 30,000 or more than 120,000 public chains, plus five with anomalous nucleotide sharing. Imported from immuneACCESS, the table was reduced by TCRdb to in-frame sequences with V and J called. These copies leave out some clones; in studies compared against another copy, an unresolved V gene accounts for under half, and the cause of the remainder is not known. Clone size and V and J calls were adopted from that table, with D and trimming inferred from the DNA. The table for this sample lists approximately 110,000 clones; approximately 80% of them were counted only once. The ten biggest clones cover about 3.5% of the sample.

Trimming removed 0 bases from V and 6 bases from J; the gene matches leave 4 bases unexplained. From the cysteine through the phenylalanine, the CDR3 covers 16 amino acids. Just CDR3 DNA is preserved here, 48 bases in frame from base 1. The germline V gene specifies MGHRA as CDR1 and YSYEKL as CDR2. The chain is encoded by TRBV4-1 joined to TRBJ1-5, with 11 bases in between that match TRBD1. This receptor was obtained from a man between 40 and 49 years old in good health and CMV-seronegative. The sequencing input was PBMCs. The CDR3 in this case is CASSQEGTGGGQPQHF. The nucleotide sequence reads as follows: TGCGCCAGCAGCCAAGAGGGGACAGGGGGTGGTCAGCCCCAGCATTTT.